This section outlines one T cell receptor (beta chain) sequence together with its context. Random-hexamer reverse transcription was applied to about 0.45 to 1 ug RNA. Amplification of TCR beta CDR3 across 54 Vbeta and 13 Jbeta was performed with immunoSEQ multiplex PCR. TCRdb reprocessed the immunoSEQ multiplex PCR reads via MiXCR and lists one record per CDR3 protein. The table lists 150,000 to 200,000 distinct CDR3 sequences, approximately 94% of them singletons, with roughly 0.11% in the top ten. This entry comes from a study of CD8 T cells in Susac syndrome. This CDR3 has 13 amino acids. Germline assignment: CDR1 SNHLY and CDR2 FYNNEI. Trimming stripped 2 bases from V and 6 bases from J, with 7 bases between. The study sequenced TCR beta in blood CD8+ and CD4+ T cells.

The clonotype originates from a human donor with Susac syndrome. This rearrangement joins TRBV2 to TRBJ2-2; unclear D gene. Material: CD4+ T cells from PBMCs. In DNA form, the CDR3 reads TGTGCCAGCAGTGAAATGAGGTCCGGGGAGCTGTTTTTT. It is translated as CASSEMRSGELFF.